These T cell receptor beta chains were read from a single sample in a study of CD8+CD57+ T cells in acquired aplastic anemia. MiXCR, run by TCRdb on the reads, gives a single entry per CDR3 protein. The sample lists about 160,000 distinct CDR3 sequences, roughly 48% seen once, with 0.85% to 1.3% in the top ten. Input material: sorted CD4+, CD8+, or CD8+CD57+ T cells (not recorded which) from PBMCs. The receptors originated from a human donor in good health. Both conserved end residues are part of each CDR3. D genes are given only for firm matches. Clone size appears in some rows only: once, few, many, or a class for an expanded clone.

TRBJ2-1,.,TRBD2,TRBV2,TGTGCCAGCAGTGAAACTAGCGGGGGGTCTCGTTCCTACAATGAGCAGTTCTTC,CASSETSGGSRSYNEQFF
TRBJ2-5,many,.,TRBV4-2,TGTGCCAGCAGCCAAGATTACGCTGGAGGGCAGGGGCTGGGGGAGACCCAGTACTTC,CASSQDYAGGQGLGETQYF
TRBJ1-2,many,TRBD1,TRBV19,TGTGCCAGTAGTAGAACAGACAGGGACCTTAACTATGGCTACACCTTC,CASSRTDRDLNYGYTF
TRBJ2-3,many,TRBD2,TRBV20-1,TGCAGTGCTCAAAATAGCGGGAGAGGAACAGATACGCAGTATTTT,CSAQNSGRGTDTQYF
TRBJ2-7,many,.,TRBV7-2,TGTGCCAGCAGCTTAGAAACGGTGGGGTCCTACGAGCAGTACTTC,CASSLETVGSYEQYF
TRBJ2-1,.,TRBD1,TRBV12-3/TRBV12-4,TGTGCCAGCGGGAACCGGGACAGGGCCCTAGTGCAGTTCTTC,CASGNRDRALVQFF
TRBJ1-2,many,.,TRBV20-1,TGCAGTGCTAGTAGTAGGGGGGGCAACAACTATGGCTACACCTTC,CSASSRGGNNYGYTF
TRBJ1-2,many,.,TRBV29-1,TGCAGCGTTGGTCAAACCAATAGAGGTCTATTCTCCCTTGGCTACACCTTC,CSVGQTNRGLFSLGYTF
TRBJ2-1,many,.,TRBV10-3,TGTGCCATCAGTGGAGACAATGAGCAGTTCTTC,CAISGDNEQFF
TRBJ1-3,.,.,TRBV19,TGTGCCAGTAGACAGCTCGGACAGAACTCTGGAAACACCATATATTTT,CASRQLGQNSGNTIYF
TRBJ1-4,many,.,TRBV5-5,TGTGCCAGCAGCTTGGCCGGGGGAACAACTAATGAAAAACTGTTTTTT,CASSLAGGTTNEKLFF
TRBJ1-6,.,.,TRBV30,TGTGCCTGGAGGCCGGACGGAACCTATAATTCACCCCTCCACTTT,CAWRPDGTYNSPLHF
TRBJ1-2,once,.,TRBV29-1,TGCAGCGTTGTGGGTCCGACAACCCGACATAGTGGCTACACCTTC,CSVVGPTTRHSGYTF
TRBJ2-1,.,TRBD2,TRBV19,TGTGCCAGTAGTATAAGGACTAGCGGGAGCTCCTACAATGAGCAGTTCTTC,CASSIRTSGSSYNEQFF
TRBJ2-6,.,.,TRBV2,TGTGCCAGCATCCTGAGGGGGGTTAGAGGGGCCAACGTCCTGACTTTC,CASILRGVRGANVLTF
TRBJ2-7,many,TRBD2,TRBV5-1,TGCGCCAGCAGCTTGGAGCGGGGCGGCTACGAGCAGTACTTC,CASSLERGGYEQYF
TRBJ2-3,.,.,TRBV6-1,TGTGCCAGCACTCGGAGCACAGGTACGCAGTATTTT,CASTRSTGTQYF
TRBJ2-7,.,TRBD2,TRBV20-1,TGCAGTGCTGGGACTAGCGGAGCCTACGAGCAGTACTTC,CSAGTSGAYEQYF
TRBJ1-5,.,.,TRBV20-1,TGCAGTGCTAGGTATGGTCTCAGGGGCAATCAGCCCCAGCATTTT,CSARYGLRGNQPQHF
TRBJ1-1,many,TRBD1,TRBV6-5,TGTGCCAGCAGTCCCCTGGGACAGGGTCGGACTGAAGCTTTCTTT,CASSPLGQGRTEAFF
TRBJ2-3,few,.,TRBV5-4,TGTGCCAGCAGCTTGGTGGCAGATACGCAGTATTTT,CASSLVADTQYF
TRBJ1-2,once,.,TRBV4-1,TGCGCCAGCAGCCCCCCTTCACCCCTGGGGAACTATGGCTACACCTTC,CASSPPSPLGNYGYTF
TRBJ2-2,.,TRBD1,TRBV7-3,TGTGCCAGCGTAGGGACAGGGAGGTTCACCGGGGAGCTGTTTTTT,CASVGTGRFTGELFF
TRBJ2-1,many,TRBD2,TRBV19,TGTGCCAGTAAAAAGCGGGAGGGCCTCAACAATGAGCAGTTCTTC,CASKKREGLNNEQFF
TRBJ2-1,.,TRBD2,TRBV20-1,TGCAGTGCTGGAGAAATAGCGGGAGGAAGTTTC,CSAGEIAGGSF
TRBJ2-1,.,TRBD1,TRBV6-1,TGTGCCAGCAGTCGACAGGGGGCTTACAATGAGCAGTTCTTC,CASSRQGAYNEQFF
TRBJ2-7,many,TRBD1,TRBV20-1,TGCAGTGCTAGTGGGACAGGGGAGCGGGGTCCCTCCTACGAGCAGTACTTC,CSASGTGERGPSYEQYF
TRBJ1-2,once,.,TRBV15,TGTGCCACCAGCGGAGGGAGAGGTTACGACTATGGCTACACCTTC,CATSGGRGYDYGYTF
TRBJ1-1,many,.,TRBV10-3,TGTGCCATCAGTGAGGATCGGGGGGTATCTTTCTTT,CAISEDRGVSFF